The count of the clone carrying this T cell receptor (beta chain) is one. These data are taken from a study of blood T cell repertoires in COVID-19. Study context: The United States, Italy and Spain were the sources of the acute and convalescent COVID-19 samples. The cDNA or gDNA used as material had been derived from T cells, B-cell-depleted T cells, or PBMCs.

In the source study's methods: How many nucleated cells were present was estimated from reference gene primer amplification. Only in-frame clones appear in the TCRdb table, and some are missing; sequencing was by immunoSEQ multiplex PCR. That table supplies the V and J calls and clone size; D and trimming were determined from the DNA. The sample lists 52,000 or so clones; about four fifths were seen once. CDR3 length: 13 amino acids. Germline trimming cut 9 bases from V and 0 bases from J; bases unmatched to any gene: 5. Germline V lookup: CDR1 SGHNT, CDR2 YYREEE (reference sequence). The sequencing sample was made of peripheral blood. This clonotype was sampled from a human donor in a cohort sampled during active COVID-19. The chain links TRBV5-4 to TRBJ1-1; 7 nucleotides line up with TRBD1. CDR3 DNA sequence: TGTGCCACGACAGGGCGCATGAACACTGAAGCTTTCTTT. It yields the protein CATTGRMNTEAFF.